This T cell receptor beta chain was sequenced for a study of T cells in Graves' hyperthyroidism and ophthalmopathy. Study findings and constraints: Most thyroid clonotypes with frequency above 0.001 were detected in blood.

J was trimmed by 2 bases and V by 3 bases; bases with no gene match: 8. CDR3 length: 15 amino acids. CDR1 is DFQATT and CDR2 is SNEGSKA in the germline V gene (reference sequence). This clonotype was recorded at least ten times. Its antigen is not identified. Amplification yielded TCR beta CDR3 regions, with RNA transcripts as the source. The HTBI primer set served for first-round RT-PCR of the TCR CDR3. Via MiXCR, TCRdb re-called the multiplex PCR reads, giving one row per CDR3 protein. The sample holds about 400,000 distinct CDR3 sequences, approximately 14% seen once. Under 3 months was the duration of disease in ophthalmopathy patients, who also had a Clinical Activity Score of at least 3 and a NOSPECS grade of at least 4. Reasons for excluding patients were uncontrolled infection, other autoimmune disease, pregnancy or lactation. PBMCs came from around 10 ml fresh peripheral blood.

The TCR originated in a woman aged 30 to 39 with Graves' ophthalmopathy. Material: blood. V is TRBV20-1 and J is TRBJ2-3; 7 bases match TRBD2. The CDR3 sequence: CSARDISGLTDTQYF. The CDR3 DNA is TGCAGTGCTAGGGATATTAGCGGGCTCACAGATACGCAGTATTTT.